This record looks at one T cell receptor (beta chain) sequence and its context. There are 15 residues in the CDR3. The V segment lost 4 bases and the J segment 7 bases; nucleotides outside the gene matches: 12. Germline CDR1 SGHNT, CDR2 YYREEE (reference sequence). This entry comes from a study of blood T cell repertoires in COVID-19. Per the original data handling: Nucleated cell counts were estimated from reference gene primer amplification. Clones were sequenced by immunoSEQ multiplex PCR, and TCRdb holds only the in-frame ones, with some missing. V and J calls plus clone size are reproduced from that table; the DNA served to infer D and trimming. This repertoire shows 110,000 to 150,000 clones, about 89% found once; its top ten account for 2.5% to 3%.

This clonotype originated in a man in his 60s with active or convalescent COVID-19. V gene TRBV5-4 combines with J gene TRBJ2-7; 9 nucleotides line up with TRBD2. Sample: peripheral blood. The CDR3 sequence is CASSGGGGRAREQYF. The CDR3 bases are TGTGCCAGCAGCGGGGGCGGCGGGAGGGCCCGTGAGCAGTACTTC. Full variable domain (rest looked up from reference TRBV5-4 and TRBJ2-7): ETGVTQSPTHLIKTRGQQVTLRCSSQSGHNTVSWYQQALGQGPQFIFQYYREEENGRGNFPPRFSGLQFPNYSSELNVNALELDDSALYLCASSGGGGRAREQYFGPGTRLTVT.